A selection of T cell receptor beta chains follows, all from one sample in a study of blood T cell repertoires in COVID-19. Using immunoSEQ multiplex PCR, the repertoire was profiled, and TCRdb retains in-frame clones only, with some absent. The sample consists of 230,000 or so clones, around four fifths of them appearing once. The specimen sequenced was peripheral blood. These receptors came from a man aged 35 to 55 with active or convalescent COVID-19. CDR3s include the opening cysteine and the closing phenylalanine or tryptophan. A D gene is named only where the DNA matches it firmly. Size is stated for part of the rows, as once, few or many counts, or as a class when the clone is expanded.

j_call	clone_size	d_call	v_call	cdr3_aa	cdr3_nt
TRBJ2-1	NA	NA	TRBV6-5	CASSPRNSYNEQFF	TGTGCCAGCAGTCCGAGAAACTCCTACAATGAGCAGTTCTTC
TRBJ2-7	NA	TRBD1	TRBV14	CASSQVQGAYEQYF	TGTGCCAGCAGCCAAGTACAGGGGGCCTACGAGCAGTACTTC
TRBJ1-1	NA	TRBD1	TRBV6-6	CASADRENTEAFF	TGTGCCAGCGCGGACAGGGAAAATACTGAAGCTTTCTTT
TRBJ1-4	once	TRBD1	TRBV7-9	CASSLGTGPGEKLFF	TGTGCCAGCAGCTTAGGGACAGGGCCTGGGGAAAAACTGTTTTTT
TRBJ2-7	NA	NA	TRBV4-2	CASSQEDRAYEQYF	TGTGCCAGCAGCCAAGAGGACAGAGCCTACGAGCAGTACTTC
TRBJ2-7	few	TRBD1	TRBV27	CASSLKGQGFSEQYF	TGTGCCAGCAGTTTAAAGGGACAGGGGTTCAGCGAGCAGTACTTC
TRBJ2-5	NA	NA	TRBV19	CASSIVGGLETQYF	TGTGCCAGTAGTATAGTTGGAGGATTGGAGACCCAGTACTTC
TRBJ1-6	NA	TRBD1	TRBV30	CAWSVPYNRGSYNSPLHF	TGTGCCTGGAGTGTACCCTACAACAGGGGATCCTATAATTCACCCCTCCACTTT
TRBJ2-5	NA	NA	TRBV6-2/TRBV6-3	CASSSPPETQYF	TGTGCCAGCAGTTCCCCTCCAGAGACCCAGTACTTC
TRBJ2-1	few	NA	TRBV10-3	CAISGPHGDYPDEQFF	TGTGCCATCAGTGGCCCCCATGGCGACTACCCGGATGAGCAGTTCTTC
TRBJ1-6	once	TRBD1	TRBV30	CAWRSDRDNSPLHF	TGTGCCTGGAGGTCGGACAGGGACAATTCACCCCTCCACTTT
TRBJ2-2	NA	NA	TRBV3-1/TRBV3-2	CASSQAGELFF	TGTGCCAGCAGCCAAGCGGGGGAGCTGTTTTTT
TRBJ1-4	NA	NA	TRBV5-1	CASSYRSTGNEKLFF	TGCGCCAGCAGCTATAGGTCCACGGGGAATGAAAAACTGTTTTTT
TRBJ1-5	NA	NA	TRBV7-2	CASSLAPGSNQPQHF	TGTGCCAGCAGCTTAGCCCCAGGGTCCAATCAGCCCCAGCATTTT
TRBJ1-1	few	NA	TRBV11-3	CASSLDSWQGNTEAFF	TGTGCCAGCAGCTTAGATTCGTGGCAGGGGAACACTGAAGCTTTCTTT
TRBJ2-3	many	NA	TRBV20-1	CSASRRGGGSTDTQYF	TGCAGTGCTAGTAGGAGGGGGGGAGGGAGCACAGATACGCAGTATTTT
TRBJ2-3	NA	NA	TRBV5-1	CASSFRIAADTQYF	TGCGCCAGCAGCTTCCGGATAGCGGCAGATACGCAGTATTTT
TRBJ2-1	NA	NA	TRBV6-6	CASSYGSNEQFF	TGTGCCAGCAGTTACGGGAGCAATGAGCAGTTCTTC
TRBJ2-2	few	NA	TRBV10-3	CAISENSRGTGELFF	TGTGCCATCAGTGAGAACTCGCGGGGCACCGGGGAGCTGTTTTTT
TRBJ1-5	once	NA	TRBV27	CASSLIQHQPQHF	TGTGCCAGCAGTTTAATACAGCATCAGCCCCAGCATTTT
TRBJ1-3	once	NA	TRBV19	CASKRTTDSGNTIYF	TGTGCCAGTAAGAGGACTACCGATTCTGGAAACACCATATATTTT
TRBJ2-7	NA	NA	TRBV21-1	CASTRVLGQYF	TGTGCCAGCACGAGGGTTTTGGGACAGTACTTC
TRBJ1-5	once	NA	TRBV24-1	CATSDRDNQPQHF	TGTGCCACCAGTGATCGGGACAATCAGCCCCAGCATTTT
TRBJ1-1	NA	NA	TRBV7-2	CASSLGAGTEAFF	TGTGCCAGCAGCTTAGGGGCTGGTACTGAAGCTTTCTTT
TRBJ1-5	NA	NA	TRBV20-1	CSASAPGGPSNQPQHF	TGCAGTGCTAGTGCCCCAGGAGGTCCCAGCAATCAGCCCCAGCATTTT
TRBJ1-3	NA	NA	TRBV7-9	CASSPDRGRSGNTIYF	TGTGCCAGCAGCCCGGACCGGGGGAGGTCTGGAAACACCATATATTTT
TRBJ1-1	NA	NA	TRBV18	CASSPWRGGIPTEAFF	TGTGCCAGCTCCCCTTGGCGAGGAGGGATCCCCACTGAAGCTTTCTTT
TRBJ2-5	NA	NA	TRBV19	CASSIRVGRETQYF	TGTGCCAGTAGTATCAGGGTCGGACGGGAGACCCAGTACTTC
TRBJ2-6	NA	TRBD1	TRBV29-1	CSVGDSTVASGANVLTF	TGCAGCGTTGGGGACAGCACAGTAGCCTCTGGGGCCAACGTCCTGACTTTC
TRBJ2-2	few	NA	TRBV19	CASSIYGTGELFF	TGTGCCAGTAGTATCTACGGCACCGGGGAGCTGTTTTTT
TRBJ1-6	NA	TRBD1	TRBV25-1	CASRAQGATYNSPLHF	TGTGCCAGCAGGGCTCAGGGGGCAACCTATAATTCACCCCTCCACTTT
TRBJ1-6	NA	NA	TRBV3-1/TRBV3-2	CASSQDYTPLHF	TGTGCCAGCAGCCAAGATTACACACCCCTCCACTTT
TRBJ2-1	NA	NA	TRBV12-1	CASSLTSGSHEGDEQFF	TGTGCCAGCAGCTTGACTAGCGGGAGCCATGAGGGCGATGAGCAGTTCTTC
TRBJ1-2	NA	NA	TRBV18	CASSPGGTYGYTF	TGTGCCAGCTCACCGGGCGGGACTTATGGCTACACCTTC
TRBJ1-2	NA	NA	TRBV19	CASSIGQGSNYGYTF	TGTGCCAGTAGTATAGGCCAGGGGAGCAACTATGGCTACACCTTC
TRBJ1-1	once	NA	TRBV7-2	CASSLAASANTEAFF	TGTGCCAGCAGCTTAGCGGCAAGCGCGAACACTGAAGCTTTCTTT
TRBJ1-1	NA	TRBD1	TRBV6-2/TRBV6-3	CASSDTGVAEAFF	TGTGCCAGCAGTGATACAGGGGTCGCTGAAGCTTTCTTT
TRBJ2-3	NA	TRBD2	TRBV13	CASSIGTSGGTDTQYF	TGTGCCAGCAGCATCGGGACTAGCGGGGGAACAGATACGCAGTATTTT
TRBJ2-2	NA	TRBD1	TRBV2	CASSLQGDNTGELFF	TGTGCCAGCAGTTTGCAGGGGGATAACACCGGGGAGCTGTTTTTT
TRBJ2-5	NA	NA	TRBV2	CASTPSARETQYF	TGTGCCAGCACCCCCTCGGCGCGGGAGACCCAGTACTTC
TRBJ1-5	NA	TRBD1	TRBV2	CASSFGTGDQPQHF	TGTGCCAGCAGCTTCGGGACAGGGGACCAGCCCCAGCATTTT
TRBJ2-7	NA	TRBD2	TRBV5-1	CASSPKRTSWDEQYF	TGCGCCAGCAGCCCCAAAAGGACTAGCTGGGACGAGCAGTACTTC
TRBJ1-2	NA	NA	TRBV27	CASSLGAPQNYGYTF	TGTGCCAGCAGTTTGGGGGCCCCACAGAACTATGGCTACACCTTC
TRBJ1-2	once	TRBD1	TRBV15	CATSRDRDRGPGYTF	TGTGCCACCAGCAGAGATCGGGACAGGGGGCCTGGCTACACCTTC
TRBJ1-2	NA	TRBD1	TRBV27	CASSSIDRVDGYTF	TGTGCCAGCAGTTCCATAGACAGGGTGGATGGCTACACCTTC
TRBJ2-7	NA	NA	TRBV7-8	CASSLVQDISYEQYF	TGTGCCAGCAGCTTAGTACAAGACATTTCCTACGAGCAGTACTTC
TRBJ2-3	NA	NA	TRBV25-1	CASSESSGLAQDTQYF	TGTGCCAGCAGTGAATCTTCAGGGTTGGCCCAAGATACGCAGTATTTT
TRBJ2-5	NA	TRBD2	TRBV7-9	CASSLERGGRETQYF	TGTGCCAGCAGCTTAGAGCGGGGGGGCCGAGAGACCCAGTACTTC
TRBJ1-1	NA	NA	TRBV11-2	CASSLGSRGSTEAFF	TGTGCCAGCAGCTTAGGCTCCAGGGGAAGCACTGAAGCTTTCTTT
TRBJ2-5	NA	NA	TRBV7-9	CASSHELPGAETQYF	TGTGCCAGCAGCCATGAACTCCCGGGAGCTGAGACCCAGTACTTC
TRBJ1-3	NA	NA	TRBV30	CAWNILTGAAGNTIYF	TGTGCCTGGAACATACTGACTGGGGCTGCTGGAAACACCATATATTTT
TRBJ2-5	NA	TRBD1	TRBV5-1	CASSPRTGRRETQYF	TGCGCCAGCAGCCCCCGGACAGGGAGACGAGAGACCCAGTACTTC